This TCR beta chain was captured in a study of neurological immune-mediated disorders. Overall study findings and caveats: HTLV-1-associated myelopathy led in TCR clonal expansion, while multiple sclerosis ranked lowest, below healthy controls. The repertoires of 18 of 34 multiple sclerosis patients fell into one related-CDR3 cluster (a possible signature) under phylogenetic grouping.

Libraries used 2 million unsorted PBMCs kept frozen in RNAlater. cDNA synthesis was performed by 5'RACE with 10-nucleotide random UMIs. TCRdb processed the 5' RACE reads anew with MiXCR; each CDR3 protein has one entry. The repertoire holds around 94,000 distinct CDR3 sequences, with about 3.8% as singletons. At least ten counts were recorded for this clonotype. No antigen is known for it. Trimming shortened V by 3 bases and J by 5 bases, and 11 bases separated the two germline ends. The CDR3 is made up of 13 amino acids. The germline gives CDR1 SGDLS, CDR2 YYNGEE. The receptor comes from a woman under 30 with multiple sclerosis. The chain recombines TRBV9 with TRBJ1-1; D perhaps matches TRBD1 (5 bases). What was sequenced was PBMCs. CDR3 DNA sequence: TGTGCCAGCAGCGCCGGCCAGGGAACTGAAGCTTTCTTT. It is translated as CASSAGQGTEAFF. The full variable domain, rest sourced from reference TRBV9 and TRBJ1-1, is DSGVTQTPKHLITATGQRVTLRCSPRSGDLSVYWYQQSLDQGLQFLIQYYNGEERAKGNILERFSAQQFPDLHSELNLSSLELGDSALYFCASSAGQGTEAFFGQGTRLTVV.